Listed below are T cell receptor beta chains from one sample, sequenced in a study of blood T cell repertoires in COVID-19. The data were produced by immunoSEQ multiplex PCR, yet TCRdb's version contains in-frame clones alone and is incomplete. The table shows some 100,000 clones, with around 92% occurring only once. Sequenced material: peripheral blood. Receptor source: a man over 45 with active COVID-19. Each CDR3 is given with its conserved first and last residue. A D gene is named only where the DNA matches it firmly. A row's size may be missing; if present it is once, few, many or a size class.

J gene | V gene | CDR3 length | D gene | clone size | CDR3 DNA | CDR3 protein
TRBJ1-6 | TRBV6-6 | 18 | . | few | TGTGCCAGCAGCCGAAGGGGGACACCGAGCTCCTATAATTCACCCCTCCACTTT | CASSRRGTPSSYNSPLHF
TRBJ2-1 | TRBV11-2 | 14 | TRBD1 | . | TGTGCCAGCAGCTTTGTGACAGGGCAAGATGAGCAGTTCTTC | CASSFVTGQDEQFF
TRBJ1-6 | TRBV27 | 16 | . | . | TGTGCCAGCAGAAGACAACCGTCACAGGGTAATTCACCCCTCCACTTT | CASRRQPSQGNSPLHF
TRBJ2-1 | TRBV9 | 15 | TRBD1 | . | TGTGCCAGCAGCACCCGACAGGGGCCCTACAATGAGCAGTTCTTC | CASSTRQGPYNEQFF
TRBJ1-5 | TRBV25-1 | 16 | TRBD1 | . | TGTGCCAGCAGTGGGGGGACAGGGGGCTACAATCAGCCCCAGCATTTT | CASSGGTGGYNQPQHF
TRBJ2-3 | TRBV11-2 | 14 | . | . | TGTGCCAGCAGCCCATGGTCAGTCACAGATACGCAGTATTTT | CASSPWSVTDTQYF
TRBJ2-1 | TRBV11-2 | 17 | TRBD2 | . | TGTGCCAGCAGCTTACTAGCGGGAGGTCGGGGCTACAATGAGCAGTTCTTC | CASSLLAGGRGYNEQFF
TRBJ2-7 | TRBV7-2 | 13 | TRBD1 | . | TGTGCCAGCAGCTTCGACAGGGGTGGCGAGCAGTACTTC | CASSFDRGGEQYF
TRBJ1-5 | TRBV18 | 13 | TRBD1 | . | TGTGCCAGCTCACCTACAGGGGACAGGCCCCAGCATTTT | CASSPTGDRPQHF
TRBJ1-2 | TRBV6-5 | 14 | . | . | TGTGCCAGCAGCGCGGGGAGGGGGGGCTATGGCTACACCTTC | CASSAGRGGYGYTF
TRBJ2-1 | TRBV11-3 | 15 | TRBD2 | once | TGTGCCAGCAGCTTAGAATCTAGCGGAAGCAATGAGCAGTTCTTC | CASSLESSGSNEQFF
TRBJ2-1 | TRBV18 | 13 | TRBD2 | . | TGTGCCAGCTCACCCCTGGAAGCGGGGGAGCAGTTCTTC | CASSPLEAGEQFF
TRBJ1-3 | TRBV5-1 | 17 | . | . | TGCGCCAGCAGCCCTGTCATCTTGGGGGCCGGTGGAAACACCATATATTTT | CASSPVILGAGGNTIYF
TRBJ2-1 | TRBV6-2/TRBV6-3 | 16 | TRBD2 | few | TGTGCCAGCAGTTCCAGACTAGCGGGAGGGCCAAATGAGCAGTTCTTC | CASSSRLAGGPNEQFF
TRBJ1-2 | TRBV6-2/TRBV6-3 | 16 | TRBD1 | . | TGTGCCAGCAGTTCCACAATCCGCGGGACAGGGCATGGCTACACCTTC | CASSSTIRGTGHGYTF
TRBJ1-1 | TRBV30 | 13 | TRBD1 | . | TGTGCCTGGAGTCCCGGGACAGGGGTTACCGGTTTCTTT | CAWSPGTGVTGFF
TRBJ2-3 | TRBV7-3 | 13 | . | . | TGTGCCAGCAGCTTACAGGGGTCAGATACGCAGTATTTT | CASSLQGSDTQYF
TRBJ2-7 | TRBV2 | 13 | . | once | TGTGCCAGCAGTGAAGGGGGGGCCTACGAGCAGTACTTC | CASSEGGAYEQYF
TRBJ2-4 | TRBV6-1 | 17 | TRBD2 | . | TGTGCCAGCAGTGAAGCGGTAGCGGGAGGGCCCAAAAACATTCAGTACTTC | CASSEAVAGGPKNIQYF
TRBJ1-6 | TRBV5-1 | 14 | TRBD1 | few | TGCGCCAGCAGCCTAGGGGGCGAAAATTCACCCCTCCACTTT | CASSLGGENSPLHF
TRBJ2-4 | TRBV7-3 | 17 | TRBD2 | once | TGTGCCAGCAGCACACACGGGACTACCAGAGGAGGAGACATTCAGTACTTC | CASSTHGTTRGGDIQYF
TRBJ1-2 | TRBV28 | 13 | . | once | TGTGCCAGCAGGGGGACAAGTAACTATGGCTACACCTTC | CASRGTSNYGYTF
TRBJ2-5 | TRBV7-6 | 17 | TRBD1 | . | TGTGCCAGCAGCTTGGGATCCGGGACAGGGACACGAGAGACCCAGTACTTC | CASSLGSGTGTRETQYF
TRBJ1-5 | TRBV6-5 | 14 | TRBD1 | . | TGTGCCAGCAGCGTGACAGGGTTGTATCAGCCCCAGCATTTT | CASSVTGLYQPQHF
TRBJ2-3 | TRBV6-1 | 16 | TRBD2 | once | TGTGCCAGCAGTGAAGCTAGCGGGAGAGTAGGAGATACGCAGTATTTT | CASSEASGRVGDTQYF
TRBJ2-6 | TRBV5-1 | 20 | . | . | TGCGCCAGCAGCTTTGCAGGGCCGGGCCCCTTTAGCTCTGGGGCCAACGTCCTGACTTTC | CASSFAGPGPFSSGANVLTF
TRBJ1-4 | TRBV30 | 14 | TRBD1 | . | TGTGCCTGGAGTGACTGGACAGGGGGTGAAAAACTGTTTTTT | CAWSDWTGGEKLFF
TRBJ2-1 | TRBV9 | 13 | . | once | TGTGCCAGCAGCGTAGGCCAGGTTGGTGAGCAGTTCTTC | CASSVGQVGEQFF
TRBJ2-1 | TRBV10-3 | 12 | . | . | TGTGCCATCAGAGACAGATACAATGAGCAGTTCTTC | CAIRDRYNEQFF
TRBJ2-1 | TRBV7-2 | 14 | . | once | TGTGCCAGCAGCTCAACCGCCAGGTCCCATGAGCAGTTCTTC | CASSSTARSHEQFF
TRBJ1-3 | TRBV28 | 17 | TRBD1 | . | TGTGCCAGCAGTACCCTCCGGGACAGGGAGTCTGGAAACACCATATATTTT | CASSTLRDRESGNTIYF
TRBJ2-7 | TRBV10-3 | 13 | TRBD2 | . | TGTGCCATCAAGGAGCGGGAGCTCGACGAGCAGTACTTC | CAIKERELDEQYF
TRBJ2-7 | TRBV10-1 | 14 | . | . | TGCGCCAGCACCAAATATGGGCCCCACTACGAGCAGTACTTC | CASTKYGPHYEQYF
TRBJ1-1 | TRBV6-5 | 14 | TRBD1 | . | TGTGCCAGCGATTCCGGGACAGGGGGCACTGAAGCTTTCTTT | CASDSGTGGTEAFF
TRBJ2-2 | TRBV19 | 14 | TRBD1 | . | TGTGCCAGTAGTGTGACAGGGGAGGCCGGGGAGCTGTTTTTT | CASSVTGEAGELFF
TRBJ2-1 | TRBV5-4 | 14 | TRBD1 | once | TGTGCCAGCAGAACCCCGGGACAGCAGAATGAGCAGTTCTTC | CASRTPGQQNEQFF
TRBJ2-1 | TRBV2 | 15 | TRBD2 | . | TGTGCCAGCGGATTCTCCGGGACTAGAAATAATGAGCAGTTCTTC | CASGFSGTRNNEQFF
TRBJ2-2 | TRBV14 | 17 | . | . | TGTGCCAGCAGCCAAGATTTCCAGCTAGGAGGAAATCGGGAGCTGTTTTTT | CASSQDFQLGGNRELFF
TRBJ2-7 | TRBV19 | 14 | TRBD1 | once | TGTGCCAGTAGCCTTACGGGACAGACCTACGAGCAGTACTTC | CASSLTGQTYEQYF
TRBJ2-7 | TRBV6-5 | 14 | . | . | TGTGCCAGCGAGGACGGGAGAGGATTCTACGAGCAGTACTTC | CASEDGRGFYEQYF
TRBJ1-4 | TRBV18 | 13 | . | . | TGTGCCAGCTCACCATCCCTTAATGAAAAACTGTTTTTT | CASSPSLNEKLFF
TRBJ2-3 | TRBV10-3 | 16 | TRBD2 | . | TGTGCCATCAGTGACGGGACTAGCGGGGGCACAGATACGCAGTATTTT | CAISDGTSGGTDTQYF
TRBJ2-1 | TRBV11-2 | 14 | TRBD1 | . | TGTGCCAGCAGCGGGACAGGGGCCCAGGATGAGCAGTTCTTC | CASSGTGAQDEQFF
TRBJ1-2 | TRBV3-1/TRBV3-2 | 12 | . | . | TGTGCCAGCAGCCAAGACCGCTATGGCTACACCTTC | CASSQDRYGYTF
TRBJ2-1 | TRBV6-5 | 15 | TRBD2 | once | TGTGCCAGCAGTCAACCTAGCGGGAGTTCGAATGAGCAGTTCTTC | CASSQPSGSSNEQFF
TRBJ1-1 | TRBV14 | 14 | . | . | TGTGCCAGCAGCCCCCTTCGAGTGAACACTGAAGCTTTCTTT | CASSPLRVNTEAFF
TRBJ2-1 | TRBV29-1 | 11 | . | . | TGCAGCGTCCCAGACGGGGGTGAGCAGTTCTTC | CSVPDGGEQFF
TRBJ1-1 | TRBV2 | 16 | . | . | TGTGCCAGCGGTAAGGACAGCTATAATCAGGGCACTGAAGCTTTCTTT | CASGKDSYNQGTEAFF
TRBJ1-6 | TRBV18 | 18 | TRBD1 | . | TGTGCCAGCTCACCACAAAATCCTTTGGGACAGCTAAATTCACCCCTCCACTTT | CASSPQNPLGQLNSPLHF
TRBJ2-1 | TRBV19 | 17 | . | . | TGTGCCAGTAGTAAAGGACAGGCGGGGGGATATGCGAATGAGCAGTTCTTC | CASSKGQAGGYANEQFF
TRBJ2-7 | TRBV28 | 15 | TRBD2 | . | TGTGCCAGCATCCTGACTAGCGGAAGCTCCTACGAGCAGTACTTC | CASILTSGSSYEQYF
TRBJ2-7 | TRBV6-5 | 15 | TRBD2 | . | TGTGCCAGCGGGACTAGCGGGAGCCCTCCATCCGAGCAGTACTTC | CASGTSGSPPSEQYF